This entry concerns a single T cell receptor beta chain. What it binds is not known. This record comes from a study of Graves' ophthalmopathy and Graves' hyperthyroidism. RNA transcripts were the template, and TCR beta CDR3 regions were amplified from them. Second-round multiplex PCR followed a first-round RT-PCR using HTBI primers. TCRdb processed the multiplex PCR reads anew with MiXCR; each CDR3 protein has one entry. The sample holds around 1.1 million distinct CDR3 sequences, 35% to 40% seen once. Study-wide points: The authors also found most expanded thyroid clonotypes above 0.001 frequency in blood.

The TCR sequence derives from an adult man with Graves' hyperthyroidism. Sequences were obtained from peripheral blood or thyroid tissue (not recorded which).

CDR3 coding DNA: TGTGCCAGCAGCACCGGGCTTCAGGAGGGCAATCAGCCCCAGCATTTT. Translated, it gives CASSTGLQEGNQPQHF. The chain is built from TRBV7-6 and TRBJ1-5; D remains unclear. V was trimmed by 5 bases and J by 2 bases, leaving 16 bases between them. The germline gives CDR1 SGHVS, CDR2 FNYEAQ. The CDR3 loop spans 16 amino acids.